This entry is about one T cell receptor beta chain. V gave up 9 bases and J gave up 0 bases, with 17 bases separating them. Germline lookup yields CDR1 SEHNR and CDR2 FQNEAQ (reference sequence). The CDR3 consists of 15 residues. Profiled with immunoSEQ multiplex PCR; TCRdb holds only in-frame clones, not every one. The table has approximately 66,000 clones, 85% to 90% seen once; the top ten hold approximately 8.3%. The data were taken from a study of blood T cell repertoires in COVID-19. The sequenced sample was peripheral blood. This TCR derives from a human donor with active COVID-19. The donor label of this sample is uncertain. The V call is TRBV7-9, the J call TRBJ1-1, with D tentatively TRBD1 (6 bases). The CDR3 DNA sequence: TGTGCCAGTACAGGGCGGCAGATTATGAACACTGAAGCTTTCTTT. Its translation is CASTGRQIMNTEAFF.